This entry lists 26 T cell receptor beta chains sequenced from one sample in a study of human T cells and chemical hapten exposure. In TCRdb, the RACE reads were re-called with MiXCR into one record per CDR3 protein. Of 150,000 to 200,000 distinct CDR3 sequences detected, approximately 20% appear once; the ten largest clones hold under 7%. Documented time point: patch test 1, 2 weeks after DPC sensitization. Treatment meaning: therapeutic diphenylcyclopropenone sensitization with weekly scalp DPC. Sequenced material: whole blood, taken in connection with sensitization to the hapten diphenylcyclopropenone (DPC). These receptors originate from a woman between 50 and 59 years old with alopecia areata. Some clones in this sample may be carry-over from other donors' samples.

This clonotype turned up a few times. The chain couples TRBV5-1 to TRBJ1-2, with 8 bases matching TRBD1. The V segment lost 0 bases and the J segment 6 bases; nucleotides outside the gene matches: 4. This CDR3 has 14 residues. The germline gives CDR1 SGHRS, CDR2 YFSETQ. CDR3: CASSLGQGADGYTF. The DNA for the CDR3 is TGCGCCAGCAGCTTGGGCCAGGGGGCTGATGGCTACACCTTC.

In DNA, the CDR3 is TGTGCCAGCAGTTTTCCGCCTTTCAATGAGCAGTTCTTC. It translates to CASSFPPFNEQFF. The genes are TRBV27 and TRBJ2-1; no clear D gene. Germline CDR1 and CDR2: MNHEY and SMNVEV (reference sequence). There are 13 residues in the CDR3. V was trimmed by 3 bases and J by 6 bases, leaving 9 bases between them.

The rearrangement links TRBV29-1 to TRBJ2-7; either TRBD1 or TRBD2 may supply D (5 bases each). V was pared by 7 bases and J by 2 bases, with 15 bases between. Germline V gene lookup returns CDR1 SQVTM and CDR2 ANQGSEA. The CDR3 extends over 13 amino acids. The CDR3 DNA is TGCAGCGCTGCCGGGACCGACCCCTACGAGCAGTACTTC. Protein product: CSAAGTDPYEQYF.

The chain links TRBV5-6 to TRBJ2-6, with D possibly being TRBD1 or TRBD2 (5 bases each). In germline, CDR1 is SGHDT, CDR2 YYEEEE. Trimming removed 4 bases at V and 0 bases at J, with 17 bases between. The CDR3 loop spans 18 amino acids. The CDR3 bases are TGTGCCAGCAGCGATCACGTCGGGGCACCCTCTGGGGCCAACGTCCTGACTTTC. It encodes CASSDHVGAPSGANVLTF.

This clonotype was picked up a small number of times. The chain uses TRBV20-1 and TRBJ2-3; no clear D. Trimming left V 6 bases short and J 5 bases short, with 6 bases between. Germline CDR1 DFQATT, CDR2 SNEGSKA (reference sequence). The CDR3 extends over 10 amino acids. CDR3 protein: CSARIDTQYF. The CDR3 coding sequence is TGCAGTGCGAGGATAGATACGCAGTATTTT.

This clonotype has only a few counts. The chain recombines TRBV6-6 with TRBJ1-5; D is possibly TRBD1 (5 bases). The CDR3 runs 15 residues. Trimming stripped 0 bases from V and 8 bases from J, with 14 bases between. Germline CDR1 reads MNHNY; CDR2 reads SVGAGI (reference sequence). The CDR3 nucleotides are TGTGCCAGCAGTTACTCAGACAGTTTCTTGGAGCCCCAGCATTTT. Translating gives CASSYSDSFLEPQHF.

This chain's CDR3 is CSAVREDRSYEQYF. CDR3 DNA: TGCAGTGCTGTTCGGGAGGACAGGTCCTACGAGCAGTACTTC. The J gene is TRBJ2-7, the V gene TRBV20-1, with D perhaps matching TRBD1 or TRBD2 (7 bases each). V was trimmed by 5 bases and J by 1 base, leaving 15 bases between them. There are 14 residues in the CDR3. Germline V lookup: CDR1 DFQATT, CDR2 SNEGSKA (reference sequence).

This clonotype turned up a few times. In nucleotides, the CDR3 is TGCAGTGCTAGTAGGCTGCCGGCCGACGAGCAGTACTTC. Its translation: CSASRLPADEQYF. The V and J genes are TRBV20-1 and TRBJ2-7; D ambiguous. V lost 3 bases and J lost 5, with 14 bases in between. This CDR3 region has 13 residues. Germline CDR1 reads DFQATT; CDR2 reads SNEGSKA (reference sequence).

Only a few counts were recorded for this clonotype. The chain has TRBV9 and TRBJ1-2; 7 positions agree with TRBD1. The CDR3 consists of 14 residues. CDR1 and CDR2 (germline): SGDLS, YYNGEE. V shed 3 bases, J shed 2 bases, and the junction held 4 bases outside the gene matches. CDR3 in amino acids: CASSATTGNYGYTF. DNA of the CDR3: TGTGCCAGCAGCGCGACGACAGGGAACTATGGCTACACCTTC.

V usage is TRBV6-2 or TRBV6-3 and J usage is TRBJ2-3, with D tentatively TRBD2 (5 bases). The CDR3 has 15 residues. V was trimmed by 4 bases and J by 2 bases, leaving 13 bases between them. CDR1 and CDR2 (germline): MNHEY, SVGEGT. The CDR3 region is CASSFLRVDTDTQYF. The CDR3 DNA follows: TGTGCCAGCAGTTTTTTGCGGGTGGACACAGATACGCAGTATTTT.

A few counts support this clonotype. The chain combines TRBV7-9 with TRBJ1-4; TRBD1 agrees at 9 bases. Germline assignment: CDR1 SEHNR and CDR2 FQNEAQ (reference sequence). The J segment lost 8 bases and the V segment lost 4 bases, leaving 5 bases of the junction unmatched. The CDR3 is 14 amino acids. The CDR3 DNA reads TGTGCCAGCAGCTGGACAGGGGTGGAGGAAAAACTGTTTTTT. Translated: CASSWTGVEEKLFF.

The rearrangement joins TRBV20-1 to TRBJ2-7; no clear D gene. The CDR3 runs to 16 residues. Germline CDR1 is DFQATT and CDR2 is SNEGSKA (reference sequence). Trimming stripped 2 bases from V and 0 bases from J, with 17 bases between. The CDR3 here is CSARSGAMTSSYEQYF. The CDR3 DNA follows: TGCAGTGCTAGATCAGGAGCGATGACGAGCTCCTACGAGCAGTACTTC.

This clonotype has just a few counts. This chain links TRBV5-6 with TRBJ2-1, with 11 bases matching TRBD2. J gave up 1 base and V 0 bases, and 3 bases lay outside the gene matches. Looked up from germline, CDR1 is SGHDT and CDR2 is YYEEEE. The CDR3 length is 17 residues. CDR3 sequence reads: CASSLDSGRASYNEQFF. The CDR3 DNA reads as TGTGCCAGCAGCTTGGATAGCGGGAGGGCGTCCTACAATGAGCAGTTCTTC. Using reference TRBV5-6 and TRBJ2-1 for the parts outside the CDR3, the full variable domain is DAGVTQSPTHLIKTRGQQVTLRCSPKSGHDTVSWYQQALGQGPQFIFQYYEEEERQRGNFPDRFSGHQFPNYSSELNVNALLLGDSALYLCASSLDSGRASYNEQFFGPGTRLTVL.

The chain employs TRBV20-1 and TRBJ2-3; D uncertain. This CDR3 spans 15 amino acids. With 3 bases removed from V and 0 bases from J, the gap between germline ends came to 13 bases. Looked up from germline, CDR1 is DFQATT and CDR2 is SNEGSKA (reference sequence). The CDR3 region has the DNA TGCAGTGCTAGCCCCCCTGGCGGAAGCACAGATACGCAGTATTTT. Its translation: CSASPPGGSTDTQYF.

This clonotype was seen only a few times. The CDR3 region has the DNA TGTGCCATCAGTGAGTCGAGGGAGGGCCATGAGCAGTTCTTC. As protein: CAISESREGHEQFF. The chain links TRBV10-3 to TRBJ2-1, with 7 bases that match TRBD2. The junction had 4 bases not matched to a gene; V was cut back by 0 bases and J by 8 bases. The germline gives CDR1 ENHRY, CDR2 SYGVKD. The CDR3 length is 14 residues.

This chain joins TRBV5-1 and TRBJ1-2; 10 bases map to TRBD1. Trimming removed 4 bases from V and 4 bases from J; junction bases left unmatched: 10. Germline values: CDR1 SGHRS, CDR2 YFSETQ. The CDR3 runs 16 residues. The CDR3 DNA reads TGCGCCAGCAGCACCACCGGGACAGGGGCTCCCTATGGCTACACCTTC. Protein: CASSTTGTGAPYGYTF.

This chain joins TRBV5-1 and TRBJ2-7; 11 nucleotides match TRBD2. The V segment lost 4 bases and the J segment 1 base; nucleotides outside the gene matches: 1. Germline values: CDR1 SGHRS, CDR2 YFSETQ. There are 14 residues in the CDR3. The CDR3 DNA is TGCGCCAGCAGCGTAGCGGGAGGGTCCTACGAGCAGTACTTC. It translates to CASSVAGGSYEQYF.

This clonotype was recorded a few times. V and J are TRBV6-5 and TRBJ1-5, with TRBD1 matching 7 bases. The V gene end was trimmed by 6 bases and the J gene end by 0 bases; junction bases not matched to a gene: 11. Germline V gene lookup returns CDR1 MNHEY and CDR2 SVGAGI. The CDR3 has 17 amino acids. The CDR3 region is CASSVRDSRYSNQPQHF. The CDR3 DNA reads as TGTGCCAGCAGCGTGAGGGACAGTCGATATAGCAATCAGCCCCAGCATTTT.

This clonotype came up many times. The gene calls are TRBV29-1 and TRBJ2-1, with 7 bases lining up with TRBD2. The germline CDR1 and CDR2 sequences are SQVTM and ANQGSEA. The CDR3 length is 14 residues. J was trimmed by 4 bases and V by 2 bases; bases with no gene match: 5. The CDR3 DNA sequence: TGCAGCGTTGAATGGGGGGAGGGTTACAATGAGCAGTTCTTC. It encodes CSVEWGEGYNEQFF.

Turning to this clonotype: One end of the junction does not line up with germline, which may come from a read error. The chain has TRBV6-2 or TRBV6-3 and TRBJ2-3; D tentatively fits TRBD1 or TRBD2 (6 bases each). The CDR3 is 15 residues long. Looked up from germline, CDR1 is MNHEY and CDR2 is SVGEGT. The CDR3 nucleotides read TGTGCCAGCAGCGAACCGGGGGCCCCAAGAGATACACAGTATTTT. Translating it yields CASSEPGAPRDTQYF.

This clonotype has more than one count but fewer than ten. The chain has TRBV5-6 and TRBJ1-1; D unclear. Looked up from germline, CDR1 is SGHDT and CDR2 is YYEEEE. V was clipped by 0 bases and J by 1 base, with 7 bases between them. This CDR3 contains 14 residues. The CDR3 DNA sequence: TGTGCCAGCAGCTTGGTGCCAGGGAACACTGAAGCTTTCTTT. Its protein is CASSLVPGNTEAFF.

This chain joins TRBV29-1 and TRBJ2-5, with a weak D call TRBD2 (5 bases). V gave up 6 bases and J gave up 2 bases, with 7 bases separating them. Germline CDR1 SQVTM, CDR2 ANQGSEA. CDR3 length: 11 residues. This chain's CDR3 is CSVAVQETQYF. DNA of the CDR3: TGCAGCGTAGCGGTGCAAGAGACCCAGTACTTC.

This rearrangement joins TRBV2 to TRBJ2-1; possible D gene TRBD2, 6 bases. V was trimmed by 1 base and J by 5 bases, leaving 12 bases between them. Looked up from germline, CDR1 is SNHLY and CDR2 is FYNNEI. The CDR3 has 15 amino acids. The CDR3 DNA sequence: TGTGCCAGCAGTGAAGTGGGTTGGGGGGACAATGAGCAGTTCTTC. Amino acid sequence: CASSEVGWGDNEQFF. Full variable domain (rest looked up from reference TRBV2 and TRBJ2-1): EPEVTQTPSHQVTQMGQEVILRCVPISNHLYFYWYRQILGQKVEFLVSFYNNEISEKSEIFDDQFSVERPDGSNFTLKIRSTKLEDSAMYFCASSEVGWGDNEQFFGPGTRLTVL.

V is TRBV29-1 and J is TRBJ1-4; 7 nucleotides agree with TRBD1. The J segment lost 7 bases and the V segment lost 2 bases, leaving 10 bases of the junction unmatched. The CDR3 contains 15 residues. CDR1 SQVTM and CDR2 ANQGSEA come from the germline V gene. The CDR3 here is CSVESPTGEAEKLFF. CDR3 nucleotide sequence: TGCAGCGTTGAAAGTCCCACAGGGGAGGCTGAAAAACTGTTTTTT.

This clonotype was detected ten times or more. This chain joins TRBV5-1 and TRBJ1-1, with a weak D call TRBD1 (5 bases). The V end lost 0 bases, the J end lost 0 bases, and 12 bases lay between the germline ends. The CDR3 has 16 amino acids. Germline V gene data show CDR1 as SGHRS and CDR2 as YFSETQ. CDR3 sequence (DNA): TGCGCCAGCAGCTTGGTTATGGGGGGGATGAACACTGAAGCTTTCTTT. This encodes CASSLVMGGMNTEAFF.

The gene calls are TRBV5-1 and TRBJ2-1; D may correspond to TRBD1 or TRBD2 (5 bases each). Germline V lookup: CDR1 SGHRS, CDR2 YFSETQ. The CDR3 is 12 amino acids. Trimming cost V 2 bases and J 8 bases, with 8 bases left between them. CDR3 nucleotide sequence: TGCGCCAGCAGCTTATGGGACGATGAGCAGTTCTTC. This codes for CASSLWDDEQFF.